The clone carrying this T cell receptor (beta chain) was seen only a few times. V lost 0 bases and J lost 2; bases outside the gene matches: 8. The CDR3 has 18 amino acids. Germline CDR1 is LNHNV and CDR2 is YYDKDF (reference sequence). This entry comes from a study of identical twins. Via MiXCR, TCRdb re-called the 5' RACE reads, giving one row per CDR3 protein. The sample lists about 890,000 distinct CDR3 sequences, roughly an eighth occurring once. The data were also submitted as part of a second study, on yellow fever vaccine responses in identical twins.

This TCR came from a woman aged 18-29 years in good health. This chain joins TRBV15 and TRBJ2-1, with TRBD2 matching 9 bases. The sample consisted of PBMCs. CDR3 region: CATSRDRLAGSTYNEQFF. The CDR3, as DNA: TGTGCCACCAGCAGAGATAGGCTAGCGGGAAGTACCTACAATGAGCAGTTCTTC.